The present TCR beta chain was sequenced within a study of cytomegalovirus exposure and HLA in healthy donors. Findings and caveats of the study: Specificity of three CMV-associated chains for CMV antigens was verified in vitro.

The CDR3 is 13 residues long. Germline-derived CDR1 and CDR2 are GTSNPN and SVGIG (reference sequence). Trimming cost V 7 bases and J 1 base; bases outside gene matches: 6. In regard to this clone: Its antigen is unidentified.

Repertoires were generated with immunoSEQ multiplex PCR, while TCRdb's copy carries only in-frame clones and drops some. The sample lists about 120,000 clones, 88% occurring once. It was the approximately 110-subject validation cohort, separate from the roughly 700-subject first cohort, to which the donors belonged. The sequence was collected from a woman under 30 in good health and CMV-seropositive. J is TRBJ1-1 and V is TRBV30; TRBD1 matches 7 bases. The source material was PBMCs. DNA of the CDR3: TGTGCCTCCACGACAGGGTGGAACACTGAAGCTTTCTTT. Translating it yields CASTTGWNTEAFF.